This is a list of T cell receptor beta chains from one sample in a study of beta chain features in type 1 diabetes. Sequencing was performed with immunoSEQ multiplex PCR; in TCRdb, only in-frame clones are kept and a portion is missing. Of nearly 350,000 clones listed, 7% to 10% were seen once; the top ten hold less than 1.2%. The source material was central memory CD4+ T cells from blood. Receptor source: a man aged 25-45 years with type 1 diabetes. The CDR3 runs from the conserved cysteine through the conserved F or W. Each record gives: J gene, D gene, V gene, clone size, CDR3 DNA, CDR3 protein. A D gene is named only where the DNA matches it firmly. Not every row has a clone size; where given, it reads once, few, many or a size class.

j_gene: TRBJ2-5
d_gene: .
v_gene: TRBV5-1
abundance: .
CDR3nt: TGCGCCAGCAGCTTACAAGCACAAGAGACCCAGTACTTC
CDR3aa: CASSLQAQETQYF

j_gene: TRBJ1-2
d_gene: .
v_gene: TRBV6-1
abundance: .
CDR3nt: TGTGCCAGCAGTCAGACGGACTATGGCTACACCTTC
CDR3aa: CASSQTDYGYTF

j_gene: TRBJ2-3
d_gene: .
v_gene: TRBV7-2
abundance: .
CDR3nt: TGTGCCAGCAGCTTTCGGGACGGCTACACAGATACGCAGTATTTT
CDR3aa: CASSFRDGYTDTQYF

j_gene: TRBJ1-5
d_gene: TRBD1
v_gene: TRBV28
abundance: .
CDR3nt: TGTGCCAGCAGCCCTGCACAGGGGGCTTCGGCCCAGCATTTT
CDR3aa: CASSPAQGASAQHF

j_gene: TRBJ1-6
d_gene: .
v_gene: TRBV7-2
abundance: few
CDR3nt: TGTGCCAGCAGTAAACCGGACCACCTACCCAATAATTCACCCCTCCACTTT
CDR3aa: CASSKPDHLPNNSPLHF

j_gene: TRBJ2-5
d_gene: TRBD2
v_gene: TRBV11-2
abundance: few
CDR3nt: TGTGCCAGCAGCTCGGGACTAGCTGGCCCCGGAGAGACCCAGTACTTC
CDR3aa: CASSSGLAGPGETQYF

j_gene: TRBJ1-5
d_gene: .
v_gene: TRBV9
abundance: few
CDR3nt: TGTGCCAGCAGCCCCCGTAGAGGGACGGTCAATCAGCCCCAGCATTTT
CDR3aa: CASSPRRGTVNQPQHF

j_gene: TRBJ1-4
d_gene: .
v_gene: TRBV28
abundance: .
CDR3nt: TGTGCCAGCAGCCTCTTCCAGGCAACTAATGAAAAACTGTTTTTT
CDR3aa: CASSLFQATNEKLFF

j_gene: TRBJ1-4
d_gene: .
v_gene: TRBV30
abundance: few
CDR3nt: TGTGCCTGGAGTGTTGGGGGAACAACTAATGAAAAACTGTTTTTT
CDR3aa: CAWSVGGTTNEKLFF

j_gene: TRBJ2-3
d_gene: TRBD1
v_gene: TRBV27
abundance: few
CDR3nt: TGTGCCAGCAGCCTGACCCGGGACAGCTTCACAGATACGCAGTATTTT
CDR3aa: CASSLTRDSFTDTQYF

j_gene: TRBJ2-2
d_gene: TRBD2
v_gene: TRBV7-6
abundance: .
CDR3nt: TGTGCCAGCAGCTTAGTACCGGGACTAGCGGGGCCCGGGGAGCTGTTTTTT
CDR3aa: CASSLVPGLAGPGELFF

j_gene: TRBJ2-1
d_gene: .
v_gene: TRBV27
abundance: .
CDR3nt: TGTGCCAGCGGAAGTCACTCCTACAATGAGCAGTTCTTC
CDR3aa: CASGSHSYNEQFF

j_gene: TRBJ2-3
d_gene: TRBD2
v_gene: TRBV2
abundance: .
CDR3nt: TGTGCCAGCAGTGACGGACTAGCGGGGGGAGATACGCAGTATTTT
CDR3aa: CASSDGLAGGDTQYF

j_gene: TRBJ1-2
d_gene: TRBD1
v_gene: TRBV29-1
abundance: .
CDR3nt: TGCAGCGTTGACAGGGGGTATGGCTACACCTTC
CDR3aa: CSVDRGYGYTF

j_gene: TRBJ2-7
d_gene: TRBD1
v_gene: TRBV7-2
abundance: .
CDR3nt: TGTGCCAGCAGCTTAGCGGGGACAGGGGGCTCCGAGCAGTACTTC
CDR3aa: CASSLAGTGGSEQYF

j_gene: TRBJ1-3
d_gene: .
v_gene: TRBV28
abundance: many
CDR3nt: TGTGCCAGCAGTCCGGGGGGTCCGGACACCATATATTTT
CDR3aa: CASSPGGPDTIYF

j_gene: TRBJ2-3
d_gene: .
v_gene: TRBV4-3
abundance: few
CDR3nt: TGCGCCAGCGCCATCGACAGAGGAACGGATACGCAGTATTTT
CDR3aa: CASAIDRGTDTQYF

j_gene: TRBJ2-3
d_gene: .
v_gene: TRBV7-2
abundance: .
CDR3nt: TGTGCCAGCAGATATACACCGGGGGATACGCAGTATTTT
CDR3aa: CASRYTPGDTQYF

j_gene: TRBJ1-4
d_gene: TRBD1
v_gene: TRBV23-1
abundance: .
CDR3nt: TGCGCCAGCAGTCACCCCGGACAGGAACTTAATGAAAAACTGTTTTTT
CDR3aa: CASSHPGQELNEKLFF

j_gene: TRBJ1-6
d_gene: .
v_gene: TRBV28
abundance: few
CDR3nt: TGTGCCAGCAGTTTAGGATCAAACCCAGTTAATTCACCCCTCCACTTT
CDR3aa: CASSLGSNPVNSPLHF

j_gene: TRBJ1-2
d_gene: .
v_gene: TRBV9
abundance: few
CDR3nt: TGTGCCAGCACCAAGGGGGACACAACTAACTATGGCTACACCTTC
CDR3aa: CASTKGDTTNYGYTF

j_gene: TRBJ2-1
d_gene: .
v_gene: TRBV30
abundance: .
CDR3nt: TGTGCCTGGACGTTGGGACCCCTAAGGGATGAGCAGTTCTTC
CDR3aa: CAWTLGPLRDEQFF

j_gene: TRBJ2-2
d_gene: .
v_gene: TRBV6-6
abundance: .
CDR3nt: TGTGCCAGCAGTTATTGGGGAAACACCGGGGAGCTGTTTTTT
CDR3aa: CASSYWGNTGELFF

j_gene: TRBJ1-1
d_gene: TRBD1
v_gene: TRBV2
abundance: many
CDR3nt: TGTGCCAGCAACGCACAGGGGACGTTTGCTGAAGCTTTCTTT
CDR3aa: CASNAQGTFAEAFF

j_gene: TRBJ1-5
d_gene: .
v_gene: TRBV28
abundance: few
CDR3nt: TGTGCCAGCAGTAGTAGTGATCAGCCCCAGCATTTT
CDR3aa: CASSSSDQPQHF

j_gene: TRBJ2-7
d_gene: .
v_gene: TRBV6-6
abundance: .
CDR3nt: TGTGCCAGCAGGGACTACGAGCAGTACTTC
CDR3aa: CASRDYEQYF

j_gene: TRBJ2-3
d_gene: TRBD2
v_gene: TRBV6-5
abundance: few
CDR3nt: TGTGCCAGCAGAACCCGGGAGGGGTCTACAGATACGCAGTATTTT
CDR3aa: CASRTREGSTDTQYF

j_gene: TRBJ1-2
d_gene: .
v_gene: TRBV28
abundance: .
CDR3nt: TGTGCCAGCAGCCCACAAGCCGTTTATGGCTACACCTTC
CDR3aa: CASSPQAVYGYTF

j_gene: TRBJ2-1
d_gene: TRBD2
v_gene: TRBV5-1
abundance: few
CDR3nt: TGCGCCAGCAGCCAAGGCGTCAGGGAGGGGAGGGAGCAGTTCTTC
CDR3aa: CASSQGVREGREQFF

j_gene: TRBJ2-2
d_gene: .
v_gene: TRBV5-4
abundance: .
CDR3nt: TGTGCCAGCAGCTCCCCCGGGGAGCTGTTTTTT
CDR3aa: CASSSPGELFF

j_gene: TRBJ2-3
d_gene: .
v_gene: TRBV4-3
abundance: .
CDR3nt: TGCGCCAGCAGCCAAGATGTGACAGAGACAGATACGCAGTATTTT
CDR3aa: CASSQDVTETDTQYF

j_gene: TRBJ2-1
d_gene: TRBD2
v_gene: TRBV19
abundance: few
CDR3nt: TGTGCCAGTAGTGTCTTACTAGCGGGGGGCCCCACCTCCTACAATGAGCAGTTCTTC
CDR3aa: CASSVLLAGGPTSYNEQFF

j_gene: TRBJ2-5
d_gene: TRBD2
v_gene: TRBV5-6
abundance: .
CDR3nt: TGTGCCAGCAGCTTACGAGCGGGGGGGTTCGTAGAGACCCAGTACTTC
CDR3aa: CASSLRAGGFVETQYF

j_gene: TRBJ2-3
d_gene: TRBD2
v_gene: TRBV5-1
abundance: few
CDR3nt: TGCGCCAGCAGCCTCGGGACTAGTACAGATACGCAGTATTTT
CDR3aa: CASSLGTSTDTQYF

j_gene: TRBJ2-7
d_gene: .
v_gene: TRBV5-6
abundance: many
CDR3nt: TGTGCCAGCAGCTTGGCCCACGAGCAGTACTTC
CDR3aa: CASSLAHEQYF

j_gene: TRBJ1-2
d_gene: .
v_gene: TRBV30
abundance: few
CDR3nt: TGTGCCTGGAGTGGGGGTAACTATGGCTACACCTTC
CDR3aa: CAWSGGNYGYTF

j_gene: TRBJ1-3
d_gene: .
v_gene: TRBV9
abundance: few
CDR3nt: TGTGCCAGCAGCGCGGCACAGGGATCTGGAAACACCATATATTTT
CDR3aa: CASSAAQGSGNTIYF

j_gene: TRBJ2-3
d_gene: TRBD2
v_gene: TRBV18
abundance: .
CDR3nt: TGTGCCAGCTCAACGGGACTAGCGGGCTCCCATACGCAGTATTTT
CDR3aa: CASSTGLAGSHTQYF

j_gene: TRBJ2-4
d_gene: .
v_gene: TRBV12-5
abundance: few
CDR3nt: TGTGCTAGTGGACTAGCAGGTGGAAACATTCAGTACTTC
CDR3aa: CASGLAGGNIQYF

j_gene: TRBJ2-7
d_gene: .
v_gene: TRBV2
abundance: .
CDR3nt: TGTGCCAGCAGTGGGACCCACGAGCAGTACTTC
CDR3aa: CASSGTHEQYF

j_gene: TRBJ2-7
d_gene: .
v_gene: TRBV18
abundance: few
CDR3nt: TGTGCCAGCTCGCCTATGGACGGGAGTTACTACGAGCAGTACTTC
CDR3aa: CASSPMDGSYYEQYF

j_gene: TRBJ2-1
d_gene: .
v_gene: TRBV7-2
abundance: many
CDR3nt: TGTGCCAGCAGCTTAGTCGATGAGCAGTTCTTC
CDR3aa: CASSLVDEQFF

j_gene: TRBJ2-5
d_gene: TRBD2
v_gene: TRBV9
abundance: .
CDR3nt: TGTGCCAGCAGCGGGCCATTCCAGCGGGGGGGCCTCCAGCAGTACTTC
CDR3aa: CASSGPFQRGGLQQYF

j_gene: TRBJ1-2
d_gene: TRBD1
v_gene: TRBV25-1
abundance: .
CDR3nt: TGTGCCAGCACCTCCGGGACAGGGGCTTTTAACTATGGCTACACCTTC
CDR3aa: CASTSGTGAFNYGYTF

j_gene: TRBJ2-7
d_gene: .
v_gene: TRBV5-4
abundance: many
CDR3nt: TGTGCCAGCAGCGTTGGACAGACTTCCTACGAGCAGTACTTC
CDR3aa: CASSVGQTSYEQYF

j_gene: TRBJ2-7
d_gene: TRBD1
v_gene: TRBV9
abundance: .
CDR3nt: TGTGCCAGCAGCCCCCAACAGGGGGCCCACGAGCAGTACTTC
CDR3aa: CASSPQQGAHEQYF

j_gene: TRBJ2-7
d_gene: .
v_gene: TRBV10-3
abundance: many
CDR3nt: TGTGCCATCAGTGAGTCGGCCAGGGTATCGGGTGAGCAGTACTTC
CDR3aa: CAISESARVSGEQYF

j_gene: TRBJ1-5
d_gene: TRBD1
v_gene: TRBV2
abundance: .
CDR3nt: TGTGCCAGCAGTTATTCCGGGACAGGGGACAATCAGCCCCAGCATTTT
CDR3aa: CASSYSGTGDNQPQHF

j_gene: TRBJ1-2
d_gene: .
v_gene: TRBV6-5
abundance: .
CDR3nt: TGTGCCAGCAGTTACGACCCGTTCAACTATGGCTACACCTTC
CDR3aa: CASSYDPFNYGYTF

j_gene: TRBJ1-2
d_gene: .
v_gene: TRBV2
abundance: .
CDR3nt: TGTGCCAGCAGAGACGACAGAAACTATGGCTACACCTTC
CDR3aa: CASRDDRNYGYTF

j_gene: TRBJ2-4
d_gene: .
v_gene: TRBV30
abundance: few
CDR3nt: TGTGCCTGGAGTGCAATCCCGCGGAGGGCCAAAAACATTCAGTACTTC
CDR3aa: CAWSAIPRRAKNIQYF

j_gene: TRBJ2-1
d_gene: TRBD1
v_gene: TRBV18
abundance: few
CDR3nt: TGTGCCAGCTCCCTGGGCCAGGGGGTCGATGAGCAGTTCTTC
CDR3aa: CASSLGQGVDEQFF

j_gene: TRBJ2-5
d_gene: .
v_gene: TRBV7-2
abundance: .
CDR3nt: TGTGCCAGCAGCTTAGACCAGGAGACCCAGTACTTC
CDR3aa: CASSLDQETQYF

j_gene: TRBJ1-2
d_gene: TRBD1
v_gene: TRBV5-4
abundance: .
CDR3nt: TGTGCCAGCAGCTCCAGGACAGGGGAGCGGGGAAACTATGGCTACACCTTC
CDR3aa: CASSSRTGERGNYGYTF